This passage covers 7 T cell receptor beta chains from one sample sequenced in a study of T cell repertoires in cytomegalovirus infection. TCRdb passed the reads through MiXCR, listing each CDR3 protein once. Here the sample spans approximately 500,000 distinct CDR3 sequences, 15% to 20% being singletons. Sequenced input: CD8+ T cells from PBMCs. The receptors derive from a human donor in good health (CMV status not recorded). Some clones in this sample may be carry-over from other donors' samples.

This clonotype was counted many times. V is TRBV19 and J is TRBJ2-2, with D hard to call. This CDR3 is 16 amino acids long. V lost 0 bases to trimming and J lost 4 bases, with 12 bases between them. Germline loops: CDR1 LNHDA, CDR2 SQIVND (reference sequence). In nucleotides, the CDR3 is TGTGCCAGTAGTATAGATGGCGGCAGCCTCACCGGGGAGCTGTTTTTT. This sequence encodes CASSIDGGSLTGELFF.

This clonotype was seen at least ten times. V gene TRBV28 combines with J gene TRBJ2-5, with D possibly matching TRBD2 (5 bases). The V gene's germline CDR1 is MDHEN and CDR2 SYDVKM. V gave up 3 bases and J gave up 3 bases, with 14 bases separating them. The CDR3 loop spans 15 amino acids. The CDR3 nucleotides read TGTGCCAGCAGTTTCTTGCCTAGCCCGGAAGAGACCCAGTACTTC. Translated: CASSFLPSPEETQYF.

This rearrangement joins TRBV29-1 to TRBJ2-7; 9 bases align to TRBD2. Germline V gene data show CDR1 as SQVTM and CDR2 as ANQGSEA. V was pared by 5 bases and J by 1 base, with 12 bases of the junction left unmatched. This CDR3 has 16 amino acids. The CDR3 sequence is CSVRGGAGGASYEQYF. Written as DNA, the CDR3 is TGCAGCGTTAGGGGGGGGGCGGGAGGGGCATCCTACGAGCAGTACTTC.

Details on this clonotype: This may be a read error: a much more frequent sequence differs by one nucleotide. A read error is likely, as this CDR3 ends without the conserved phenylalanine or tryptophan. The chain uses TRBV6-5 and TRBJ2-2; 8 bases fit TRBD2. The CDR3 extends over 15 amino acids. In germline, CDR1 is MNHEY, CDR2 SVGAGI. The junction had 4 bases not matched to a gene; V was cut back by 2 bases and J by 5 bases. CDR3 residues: CASSYTLAGTGELFI. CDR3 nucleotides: TGTGCCAGCAGTTACACCTTAGCGGGGACCGGGGAGCTGTTTATT.

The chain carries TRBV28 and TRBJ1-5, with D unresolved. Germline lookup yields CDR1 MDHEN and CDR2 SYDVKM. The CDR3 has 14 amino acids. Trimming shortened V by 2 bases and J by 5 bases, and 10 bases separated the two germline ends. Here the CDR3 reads CASSLTRRDQPQHF. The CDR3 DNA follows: TGTGCCAGCAGTTTAACACGGCGGGATCAGCCCCAGCATTTT.

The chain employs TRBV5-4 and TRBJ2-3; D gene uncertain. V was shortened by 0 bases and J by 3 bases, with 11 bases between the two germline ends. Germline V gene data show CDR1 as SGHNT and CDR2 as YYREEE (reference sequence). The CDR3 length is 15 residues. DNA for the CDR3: TGTGCCAGCAGCTTGGTCGGATACAGAACAGATACGCAGTATTTT. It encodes CASSLVGYRTDTQYF.

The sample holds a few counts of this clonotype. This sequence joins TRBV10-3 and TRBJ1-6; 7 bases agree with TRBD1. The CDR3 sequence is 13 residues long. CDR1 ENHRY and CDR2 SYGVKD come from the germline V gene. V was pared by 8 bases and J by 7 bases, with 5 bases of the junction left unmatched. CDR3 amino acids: CAISGGQNSPLHF. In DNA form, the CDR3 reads TGTGCCATCTCCGGGGGACAGAATTCACCCCTCCACTTT.